This entry lists 14 T cell receptor beta chains sequenced from one sample in a study of beta chain features in type 1 diabetes. Of the isolated RNA, all was reverse transcribed, and so the sequenced material was expressed TCRB transcripts. Profiled with immunoSEQ multiplex PCR; TCRdb holds only in-frame clones, not every one. The top ten clones hold approximately 0.035% of a sample with some 230,000 clones, more than 9% of them seen once. Sequencing input: naive CD4+ T cells from blood. These receptors came from a woman younger than 30 in good health.

The chain recombines TRBV5-4 with TRBJ2-1, with 10 bases identical to TRBD2. The V gene end was trimmed by 1 base and the J gene end by 10 bases; junction bases not matched to a gene: 5. The CDR3 is made up of 14 amino acids. Germline V gives CDR1 SGHNT, CDR2 YYREEE (reference sequence). CDR3 bases: TGTGCCAGCAGCTTGAAAAGCGGGAGGGCCGAGCAGTTCTTC. Translation: CASSLKSGRAEQFF.

The V call is TRBV6-6, the J call TRBJ1-6; 7 bases match TRBD1. The CDR3 has 14 residues. V gave up 2 bases and J gave up 6 bases; unmatched junction bases: 1. Germline V gene lookup returns CDR1 MNHNY and CDR2 SVGAGI (reference sequence). CDR3 sequence (DNA): TGTGCCAGCAGTTACGGGACAGCTAATTCACCCCTCCACTTT. Translation gives CASSYGTANSPLHF.

This clone was seen a few times. CDR3 sequence: CASSPGQGIPTQYF. The CDR3 coding sequence is TGTGCCAGCAGCCCGGGACAGGGGATCCCTACGCAGTATTTT. This chain joins TRBV5-6 and TRBJ2-3; 10 positions agree with TRBD1. This CDR3 is built from 14 residues. With 4 bases clipped from V and 8 bases from J, the junction kept 7 bases outside the gene matches. CDR1 SGHDT and CDR2 YYEEEE come from the germline V gene.

This clone was seen only a few times. The chain uses TRBV6-1 and TRBJ2-7; possible D gene TRBD2, 5 bases. CDR1 MNHNS and CDR2 SASEGT come from the germline V gene. The V end was cut by 7 bases, the J end by 3 bases, with 16 bases between. CDR3 length equals 14 residues. Here the CDR3 reads CASNEPGFLYEQYF. CDR3 sequence (DNA): TGTGCCAGCAATGAGCCGGGATTTCTCTACGAGCAGTACTTC.

This chain connects TRBV19 to TRBJ1-5; D call uncertain. The CDR3 is made up of 12 amino acids. Germline V gene data show CDR1 as LNHDA and CDR2 as SQIVND (reference sequence). V was pared by 7 bases and J by 4 bases, with 8 bases between. CDR3 sequence (DNA): TGTGCCAGTAAGAGGGCTAATCAGCCCCAGCATTTT. Translated, it gives CASKRANQPQHF. Full variable domain (missing parts from reference TRBV19 and TRBJ1-5): DGGITQSPKYLFRKEGQNVTLSCEQNLNHDAMYWYRQDPGQGLRLIYYSQIVNDFQKGDIAEGYSVSREKKESFPLTVTSAQKNPTAFYLCASKRANQPQHFGDGTRLSIL.

The chain carries TRBV7-9 and TRBJ2-1; TRBD2 matches at 10 bases. CDR3 size: 14 residues. CDR1 SEHNR and CDR2 FQNEAQ come from the germline V gene (reference sequence). The ends lost 9 bases at V and 7 bases at J; junction bases unmatched: 9. The CDR3 loop reads CARPLAGVYNEQFF. CDR3 in DNA: TGTGCCAGGCCCCTAGCGGGAGTTTATAATGAGCAGTTCTTC.

V is TRBV4-1 and J is TRBJ2-7; 8 nucleotides agree with TRBD1. Germline V CDR1 and CDR2: MGHRA, YSYEKL. Trimming removed 4 bases from V and 2 bases from J; junction bases left unmatched: 10. There are 16 residues in the CDR3. The chain's CDR3 is CASSRNWQGATYEQYF. The CDR3 DNA follows: TGCGCCAGCAGCCGCAATTGGCAGGGGGCCACCTACGAGCAGTACTTC.

This clone was found a few times. The chain employs TRBV5-1 and TRBJ1-1, with D possibly matching TRBD1 (6 bases). Germline loops: CDR1 SGHRS, CDR2 YFSETQ. The CDR3 covers 15 residues. Deletions cut 3 bases from V and 7 bases from J, with 19 bases between. CDR3 DNA sequence: TGCGCCAGCAGCTCCCGGGACACCCTTATTGGTGAAGCTTTCTTT. This gives the protein CASSSRDTLIGEAFF.

This clone appeared a few times. The CDR3 DNA reads as TGTGCCAGCACCAAAGCGGGAGGTTCAGAGACCCAGTACTTC. It codes for CASTKAGGSETQYF. This sequence joins TRBV2 and TRBJ2-5; 9 nucleotides line up with TRBD2. Trimming took 7 bases from V and 4 from J; bases not matched to a gene: 7. Germline CDR1 reads SNHLY; CDR2 reads FYNNEI. The CDR3 consists of 14 residues. Combining the CDR3 with reference TRBV2 and TRBJ2-5 gives the whole variable domain EPEVTQTPSHQVTQMGQEVILRCVPISNHLYFYWYRQILGQKVEFLVSFYNNEISEKSEIFDDQFSVERPDGSNFTLKIRSTKLEDSAMYFCASTKAGGSETQYFGPGTRLLVL.

This clone has a handful of counts. The chain joins TRBV7-9 to TRBJ1-1; 8 bases are a match to TRBD1. The trim removed 3 bases at V and 8 bases at J, leaving 2 bases unmatched. The V gene's germline CDR1 is SEHNR and CDR2 FQNEAQ (reference sequence). The CDR3 loop spans 12 amino acids. CDR3 sequence (DNA): TGTGCCAGCAGCTTCGGACAGGGAGAAGCTTTCTTT. This encodes CASSFGQGEAFF.

This clone was recorded a few times. The V gene is TRBV18, the J gene TRBJ1-5, with TRBD1 as a possible D gene (6 bases). Germline CDR1 is KGHSH and CDR2 is LQKENI. V was clipped by 5 bases and J by 3 bases, with 14 bases between them. This CDR3 has 15 amino acids. The CDR3 is CASSAPGQHNQPQHF. For the CDR3, the DNA is TGTGCCAGCTCAGCCCCGGGACAACACAATCAGCCCCAGCATTTT.

The sample holds a few counts of this clone. Other DNA sequences in the same sample also yield this CDR3. The rearrangement joins TRBV19 to TRBJ1-5; TRBD1 matches 8 bases. The CDR3 has 13 residues. Looked up from germline, CDR1 is LNHDA and CDR2 is SQIVND (reference sequence). The junction had 2 bases not matched to a gene; V was cut back by 4 bases and J by 6 bases. CDR3 coding DNA: TGTGCCAGTAGTAAGGACAGGGTTCAGCCCCAGCATTTT. Translating gives CASSKDRVQPQHF.

The chain employs TRBV25-1 and TRBJ1-2, with 9 bases that match TRBD1. V was pared by 3 bases and J by 2 bases, with 4 bases of the junction left unmatched. This CDR3 has 15 amino acids. Germline CDR1 MGHDK, CDR2 SYGVNS. As DNA, the CDR3 is TGTGCCAGCAGTGATCGGGGGACAGGGAACTATGGCTACACCTTC. Its translation: CASSDRGTGNYGYTF.

This clone was detected a few times. The V gene is TRBV10-1, the J gene TRBJ1-1; possibly TRBD1 for D (6 bases). The CDR3 spans 14 residues. CDR1 is WNHNN, CDR2 SYGVQD, per germline (reference sequence). Trimming removed 5 bases from V and 1 base from J, with 11 bases in between. CDR3 amino acids: CASSKGTTNTEAFF. In nucleotides, the CDR3 is TGCGCCAGCAGTAAAGGGACAACGAACACTGAAGCTTTCTTT.